This T cell receptor (beta chain) emerged from a study of shared clonotypes between healthy human individuals. The method was immunoSEQ multiplex PCR; TCRdb's version includes in-frame clones alone and lacks a portion of them. The profile shows around 980,000 clones, around 78% of them singletons. The CDR3 sequence is 12 residues long. Germline V gene data show CDR1 as SGHVS and CDR2 as FQNEAQ. Trimming took 4 bases from V and 6 from J, leaving 10 bases between them. The chain has TRBV7-8 and TRBJ2-7; possible D gene TRBD1, 5 bases. The TCR comes from a man between 18 and 35 years old in good health. Some clones in this sample may be carry-over from other donors' samples. The sample was memory CD4+ T cells from PBMCs. The subset is: CD45RA-negative fraction. The chain's CDR3 is CASSYQRGEQYF. The CDR3 DNA follows: TGTGCCAGCAGCTACCAAAGGGGCGAGCAGTACTTC.